This T cell receptor (beta chain) was retrieved from a study of blood T cell repertoires in COVID-19. Background on the study: Acute and convalescent COVID-19 specimens originated in the United States, Italy and Spain. From T cells, B-cell-depleted T cells, or PBMCs came the material, which was cDNA or gDNA.

Original analysis: The assay estimated nucleated cells by amplifying reference gene primers. Using immunoSEQ multiplex PCR, the repertoire was profiled, and TCRdb retains in-frame clones only, with some absent. That table gives V, J and clone size, and the DNA gave D and trimming. The repertoire holds about 160,000 clones, approximately 92% seen once, with 4.5% to 5.5% in the top ten. The V end lost 2 bases, the J end lost 2 bases, and 7 bases lay between the germline ends. Germline CDR1 is MNHEY and CDR2 is SMNVEV (reference sequence). CDR3 length: 13 residues. The gene calls are TRBV27 and TRBJ2-7; perhaps TRBD1 as D (5 bases). The TCR originated in a woman between 45 and 60 years old with acute or convalescent COVID-19. Sequenced sample: peripheral blood. The CDR3 sequence is CASSLAGTYEQYF. In nucleotides, the CDR3 is TGTGCCAGCAGTTTAGCAGGGACCTACGAGCAGTACTTC.